One and the same sample provided the 14 T cell receptor beta chains below, sequenced in a study of blood T cell repertoires in COVID-19. The protocol was immunoSEQ multiplex PCR, while the TCRdb copy is restricted to in-frame clones and leaves out a portion. Counted here are about 140,000 clones, 85% occurring once; the ten biggest clones make up over 2.5%. Sequencing was performed on peripheral blood. The receptors were sampled from a man aged 50-59 years with acute or convalescent COVID-19.

The chain joins TRBV19 to TRBJ1-5, with 9 bases aligning to TRBD1. Germline trimming cut 7 bases from V and 0 bases from J; bases unmatched to any gene: 10. Per the germline V gene, CDR1 is LNHDA and CDR2 is SQIVND (reference sequence). The CDR3 runs to 17 residues. The CDR3 nucleotides are TGTGCCAGTACCCGGGACAGGGAGGGTTATAGCAATCAGCCCCAGCATTTT. Protein sequence: CASTRDREGYSNQPQHF.

The V and J genes are TRBV7-9 and TRBJ1-1; 7 nucleotides agree with TRBD1. The germline gives CDR1 SEHNR, CDR2 FQNEAQ (reference sequence). V shed 2 bases, J shed 4 bases, and the junction held 4 bases outside the gene matches. CDR3 length: 14 amino acids. The DNA for the CDR3 is TGTGCCAGCAGCTTACAGGGGGGAAGCACTGAAGCTTTCTTT. As protein: CASSLQGGSTEAFF.

The rearrangement joins TRBV28 to TRBJ2-3, with D perhaps TRBD2 (6 bases). V shed 6 bases and J shed 5 bases, with 12 bases lying between them. CDR3 length: 13 amino acids. CDR1 and CDR2 (germline): MDHEN, SYDVKM. The chain's CDR3 is CASSSHGGDTQYF. CDR3 DNA: TGTGCCAGCAGCTCCCACGGGGGAGATACGCAGTATTTT.

The chain has TRBV7-9 and TRBJ1-2; a possible D gene is TRBD1 (6 bases). The CDR3 runs 16 residues. CDR1 and CDR2 (germline): SEHNR, FQNEAQ (reference sequence). V was trimmed by 1 base and J by 7 bases, leaving 19 bases between them. CDR3 sequence: CASSLGSGARKGGYTF. CDR3 sequence (DNA): TGTGCCAGCAGCTTAGGGTCAGGGGCCCGGAAAGGTGGCTACACCTTC.

This sequence joins TRBV5-1 and TRBJ1-1; 7 bases fit TRBD1. CDR1 is SGHRS, CDR2 YFSETQ, per germline. There are 14 residues in the CDR3. V lost 2 bases and J lost 4; bases outside the gene matches: 5. The CDR3 DNA reads as TGCGCCAGCAGCTTCACAGGGGAAGGCACTGAAGCTTTCTTT. This codes for CASSFTGEGTEAFF.

Concerning this clone itself: Other DNA sequences in this sample translate to the same CDR3. The rearrangement joins TRBV20-1 to TRBJ2-7; TRBD1 might be the D (5 bases). Per the germline V gene, CDR1 is DFQATT and CDR2 is SNEGSKA (reference sequence). V lost 5 bases to trimming and J lost 2 bases, with 7 bases between them. The CDR3 spans 11 residues. In DNA form, the CDR3 reads TGCAGTGCTTTAGGGGCCTACGAGCAGTACTTC. It is translated as CSALGAYEQYF.

This chain joins TRBV7-3 and TRBJ1-5; perhaps TRBD1 as D (5 bases). Germline V gene lookup returns CDR1 SGHTA and CDR2 FQGTGA. The CDR3 length is 13 residues. Trimming stripped 5 bases from V and 3 bases from J, with 8 bases between. The CDR3 loop is CASSQGINQPQHF. The CDR3 DNA follows: TGTGCCAGCAGCCAGGGTATCAATCAGCCCCAGCATTTT.

This clone was counted a single time. The CDR3 sequence: CASSPRAIQGHHSNQPQHF. The CDR3 DNA reads as TGCGCCAGCAGCCCCCGGGCCATACAGGGGCACCATAGCAATCAGCCCCAGCATTTT. This chain connects TRBV5-1 to TRBJ1-5; 7 nucleotides align to TRBD1. Germline values: CDR1 SGHRS, CDR2 YFSETQ. This CDR3 contains 19 residues. The trim removed 4 bases at V and 0 bases at J, leaving 16 bases unmatched.

This chain uses TRBV19 with TRBJ1-5; D unresolved. V was pared by 5 bases and J by 4 bases, with 12 bases between. The CDR3 is made up of 14 amino acids. Germline lookup yields CDR1 LNHDA and CDR2 SQIVND (reference sequence). In nucleotides, the CDR3 is TGTGCCAGTAGTTTGAGCGGGCGGAATCAGCCCCAGCATTTT. Protein sequence: CASSLSGRNQPQHF.

The genes are TRBV5-8 and TRBJ2-7, with D unclear. Trimming took off 6 bases at V and 5 bases at J, with 15 bases between the two ends. This CDR3 region has 13 residues. Per germline, CDR1 SGHTS and CDR2 YDEGEE. The CDR3 coding sequence is TGTGCCAGCACCAAAACTCCGTACCACGAGCAGTACTTC. Its translation is CASTKTPYHEQYF.

V usage is TRBV5-6 and J usage is TRBJ1-5; tentatively, D is TRBD1 (5 bases). Germline-derived CDR1 and CDR2 are SGHDT and YYEEEE. Trimming took off 4 bases at V and 7 bases at J, with 18 bases between the two ends. The length of the CDR3 is 15 residues. In DNA form, the CDR3 reads TGTGCCAGCAGCCAGGGACGGGGGATTGGACAGCCCCAGCATTTT. Amino acids: CASSQGRGIGQPQHF.

In its sample, this clone was seen once. V gene TRBV10-2 combines with J gene TRBJ2-2; D not certain. V was cut by 5 bases and J by 1 base, with 11 bases left in between. Germline-derived CDR1 and CDR2 are WSHSY and SAAADI. The CDR3 totals 15 residues. This chain's CDR3 is CASSTGLGNTGELFF. The CDR3 DNA is TGCGCCAGCAGTACCGGTCTAGGGAACACCGGGGAGCTGTTTTTT.

The rearrangement links TRBV5-1 to TRBJ1-2; 11 bases line up with TRBD1. The CDR3 has 16 residues. The germline V gene encodes CDR1 SGHRS and CDR2 YFSETQ. V gave up 4 bases and J gave up 1 base; unmatched junction bases: 6. The CDR3 sequence: CASSPRDRGYNYGYTF. The CDR3 nucleotides read TGCGCCAGCAGCCCGCGGGACAGGGGGTATAACTATGGCTACACCTTC. The full variable domain, rest sourced from reference TRBV5-1 and TRBJ1-2, is KAGVTQTPRYLIKTRGQQVTLSCSPISGHRSVSWYQQTPGQGLQFLFEYFSETQRNKGNFPGRFSGRQFSNSRSEMNVSTLELGDSALYLCASSPRDRGYNYGYTFGSGTRLTVV.

The chain joins TRBV7-8 to TRBJ2-7; tentative D call: TRBD1 (5 bases). The CDR3 length is 16 residues. CDR1 is SGHVS, CDR2 FQNEAQ, per germline. V was trimmed by 1 base and J by 2 bases, leaving 15 bases between them. For the CDR3, the DNA is TGTGCCAGCAGCTTAGAGGTTCGGACAAGCCCCTACGAGCAGTACTTC. Residues: CASSLEVRTSPYEQYF.